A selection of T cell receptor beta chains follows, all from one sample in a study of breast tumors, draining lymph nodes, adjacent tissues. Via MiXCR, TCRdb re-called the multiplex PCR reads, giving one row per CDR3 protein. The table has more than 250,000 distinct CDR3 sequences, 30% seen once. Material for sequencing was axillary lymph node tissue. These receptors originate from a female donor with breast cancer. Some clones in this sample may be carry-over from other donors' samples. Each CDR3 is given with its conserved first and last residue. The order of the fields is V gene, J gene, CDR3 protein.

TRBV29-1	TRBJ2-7	CSYRRGFQNEQYF
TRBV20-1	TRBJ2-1	CSATRLAGEYNEQFF
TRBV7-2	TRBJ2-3	CASSLAQVITDTQYF
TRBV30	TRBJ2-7	CAWSELAGVRYEQYF
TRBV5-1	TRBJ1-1	CASSNSASTEAFF
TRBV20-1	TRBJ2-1	CSASLLAWHEQFF
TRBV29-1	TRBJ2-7	CSVEDVGLAGEGQYF
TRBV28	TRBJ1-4	CASSSTWGKREKLFF
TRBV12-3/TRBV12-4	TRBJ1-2	CASRPSGTLTNGYTF
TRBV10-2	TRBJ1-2	CVNRTGAASEGVYGYTF
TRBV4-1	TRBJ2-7	CASSQARSQQYYEQYF
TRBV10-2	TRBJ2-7	CASSESGTGGHEQYF
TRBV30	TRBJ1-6	CAWQVGGQSSYNSPLHF
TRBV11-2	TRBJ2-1	CASSLDRRYSYNEQFF
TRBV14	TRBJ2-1	CASSARGYNEQFF
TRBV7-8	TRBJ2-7	CASRSRGTAYEQYF
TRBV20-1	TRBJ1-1	CSARDDSRGSRRNTEAFF
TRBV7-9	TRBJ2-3	CASSAGTSGRVYNEQYF
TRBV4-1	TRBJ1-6	CASSQVRGSGSPLHF
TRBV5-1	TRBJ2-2	CASSLGLTSGSSGELFF
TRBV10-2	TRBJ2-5	CASSGVRETQYF
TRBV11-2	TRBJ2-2	CASSIYLCSVRDRTNTGELFF
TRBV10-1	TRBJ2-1	CASSAGTSGRGEQFF
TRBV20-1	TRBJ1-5	CSAGDRDQPQHF
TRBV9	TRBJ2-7	CASGVDLDYEQYF
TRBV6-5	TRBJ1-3	CASSHGGDAGNTIYF
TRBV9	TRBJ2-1	CASSEGPNNEQFF
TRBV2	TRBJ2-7	CASSYRVTVHEQYF
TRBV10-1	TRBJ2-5	CASSELGEETQYF
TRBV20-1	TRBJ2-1	CSAWDSGNEQFF
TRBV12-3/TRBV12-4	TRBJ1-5	CASSTGSRRQNQPQHF
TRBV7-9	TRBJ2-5	CASSLVATGDETQYF
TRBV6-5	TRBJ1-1	CASSSAWGSTEAFF
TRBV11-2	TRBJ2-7	CASSLRVLGGALRGLPHEQYF
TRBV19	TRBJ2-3	CASSILSTATDTQYF
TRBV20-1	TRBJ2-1	CSARDEGLEQFF
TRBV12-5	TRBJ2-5	CASGRSGTSVQTQYF
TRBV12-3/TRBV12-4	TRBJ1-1	CASRLQAAGTEAFF
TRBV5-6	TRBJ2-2	CASSLGLAPYTGEPFF
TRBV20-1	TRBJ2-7	CSARISGTYEQYF
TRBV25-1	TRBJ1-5	CASSASDRAIYSNQPQHF
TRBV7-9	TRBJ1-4	CASRYGTGDEKLFF
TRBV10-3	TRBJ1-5	CAISESGHSNQPQHF
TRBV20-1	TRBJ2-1	CSASYGLAEWNEQFF
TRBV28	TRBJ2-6	CASSFIRAGANVLTF
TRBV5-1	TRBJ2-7	CASTQTSDSAHEQYF
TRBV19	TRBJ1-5	CASRGDRQGGGNQPQHF
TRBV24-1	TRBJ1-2	CATSDRTGVGYTF
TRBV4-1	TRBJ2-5	CASSRGEGNRETQYF
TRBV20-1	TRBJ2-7	CSARTADYEQYF
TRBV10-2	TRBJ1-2	CASRDNRRSLSYGYTF
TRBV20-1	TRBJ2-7	CSARSNEQYF
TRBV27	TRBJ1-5	CASSLARQGGRNQPQHF
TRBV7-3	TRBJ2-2	CASSLKGLAGESTGELFF